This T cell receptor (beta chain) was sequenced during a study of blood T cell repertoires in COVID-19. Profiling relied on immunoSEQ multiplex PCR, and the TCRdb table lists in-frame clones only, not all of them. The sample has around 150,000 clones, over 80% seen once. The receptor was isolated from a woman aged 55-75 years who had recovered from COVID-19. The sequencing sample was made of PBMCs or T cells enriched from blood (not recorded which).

The CDR3 here is CASSFSTSGTNEQYF. CDR3 in DNA: TGCGCCAGCAGCTTCTCGACTAGCGGGACTAACGAGCAGTACTTC. The chain recombines TRBV5-1 with TRBJ2-7, with 11 bases that match TRBD2. Germline lookup yields CDR1 SGHRS and CDR2 YFSETQ. The J segment lost 5 bases and the V segment lost 2 bases, leaving 6 bases of the junction unmatched. The CDR3 loop spans 15 amino acids.